Presented here are 12 T cell receptor beta chains from one specimen sequenced in a study of cytomegalovirus exposure and HLA in healthy donors. 60 Vbeta and 13 Jbeta primers were used in PCR. Libraries were prepared by immunoSEQ multiplex PCR; TCRdb keeps only in-frame clonotypes and omits some of them. The repertoire holds approximately 150,000 clones, with about three fifths as singletons. The sequenced sample was PBMCs. The receptors stem from a male donor in good health and CMV-seronegative.

The V call is TRBV25-1, the J call TRBJ2-3, with 8 bases identical to TRBD1. The CDR3 is made up of 14 amino acids. Germline-derived CDR1 and CDR2 are MGHDK and SYGVNS. Trimming took 2 bases from V and 5 from J; bases not matched to a gene: 3. CDR3 loop: CASSEQGAGDTQYF. CDR3 DNA: TGTGCCAGCAGTGAACAGGGGGCGGGAGATACGCAGTATTTT.

This clone was seen only once. This sequence joins TRBV5-4 and TRBJ1-2, with 12 bases identical to TRBD1. This CDR3 has 15 amino acids. Germline V CDR1 and CDR2: SGHNT, YYREEE (reference sequence). V was clipped by 3 bases and J by 6 bases; unmatched bases: 6. CDR3 amino acids: CASSYGTGGANGYTF. CDR3 sequence (DNA): TGTGCCAGCAGCTATGGGACAGGGGGCGCGAATGGCTACACCTTC.

In nucleotides, the CDR3 is TGTGCCTGGGGCCGGGACAGGGGTTTTTTTCGTTCCTACAATGAGCAGTTCTTC. Protein: CAWGRDRGFFRSYNEQFF. The V and J genes are TRBV30 and TRBJ2-1; TRBD1 aligns across 10 bases. CDR1 and CDR2 (germline): GTSNPN, SVGIG (reference sequence). The CDR3 has 18 amino acids. Trimming cost V 5 bases and J 1 base; bases outside gene matches: 14.

V is TRBV29-1 and J is TRBJ1-5, with 8 bases fitting TRBD1. With V trimmed by 7 bases and J by 2 bases, 10 bases remained unmatched. Germline V gives CDR1 SQVTM, CDR2 ANQGSEA. The CDR3 is 15 residues long. This CDR3 reads CSALTTGGGNQPQHF. Here the CDR3 DNA reads TGCAGCGCTCTTACAACAGGGGGTGGCAATCAGCCCCAGCATTTT.

This clone has a handful of counts. The genes are TRBV19 and TRBJ1-5; possible D gene TRBD1, 6 bases. CDR1 and CDR2 (germline): LNHDA, SQIVND (reference sequence). Trimming shortened V by 5 bases and J by 5 bases, and 16 bases separated the two germline ends. The CDR3 spans 15 residues. The DNA of the CDR3 is TGTGCCAGTAGTCGCCACAGGGAAAGCGATCAGCCCCAGCATTTT. This sequence encodes CASSRHRESDQPQHF.

J is TRBJ2-3 and V is TRBV18; TRBD2 matches at 9 bases. Germline lookup yields CDR1 KGHSH and CDR2 LQKENI. CDR3 length equals 15 residues. The V segment lost 3 bases and the J segment 1 base; nucleotides outside the gene matches: 2. This chain's CDR3 is CASSPRTSGTDTQYF. In DNA form, the CDR3 reads TGTGCCAGCTCACCCAGGACTAGCGGCACAGATACGCAGTATTTT.

This clone was counted only a few times. The V gene is TRBV7-6, the J gene TRBJ1-5; no clear D gene. The length of the CDR3 is 13 residues. V was cut by 5 bases and J by 0 bases, with 5 bases left in between. The V gene's germline CDR1 is SGHVS and CDR2 FNYEAQ. CDR3 DNA sequence: TGTGCCAGCAGCATTAATAGCAATCAGCCCCAGCATTTT. This gives the protein CASSINSNQPQHF.

V gene TRBV5-8 combines with J gene TRBJ2-7, with 7 bases lining up with TRBD1. With V trimmed by 2 bases and J by 2 bases, 7 bases remained unmatched. The CDR3 totals 15 residues. The germline V gene encodes CDR1 SGHTS and CDR2 YDEGEE. The CDR3 sequence is CASSLSGTATYEQYF. The CDR3 region has the DNA TGTGCCAGCAGCTTATCCGGGACAGCAACCTACGAGCAGTACTTC.

DNA for the CDR3: TGCGCCAGCAGCCAAGGGACACCTAATCAGCCCCAGCATTTT. Translating it yields CASSQGTPNQPQHF. The rearrangement joins TRBV5-1 to TRBJ1-5, with D possibly TRBD1 on 6 matching bases. The CDR3 runs 14 residues. The V gene lost 4 bases and the J gene lost 4 bases, with 12 bases spanning the gap. Germline V gene sequence: CDR1 SGHRS, CDR2 YFSETQ.

The chain is built from TRBV5-6 and TRBJ1-2, with TRBD1 matching 9 bases. This CDR3 is built from 15 residues. The ends lost 0 bases at V and 4 bases at J; junction bases unmatched: 4. CDR1 SGHDT and CDR2 YYEEEE come from the germline V gene. The CDR3 reads CASSLDRGQVYGYTF. CDR3 bases: TGTGCCAGCAGCTTGGACAGGGGGCAGGTCTATGGCTACACCTTC.

This clone was detected only a few times. The genes are TRBV5-4 and TRBJ2-7; 9 bases line up with TRBD1. The CDR3 runs 14 residues. V lost 4 bases and J lost 2; bases outside the gene matches: 4. The germline CDR1 and CDR2 sequences are SGHNT and YYREEE (reference sequence). As DNA, the CDR3 is TGTGCCAGCAGCACGGGACAGGGACCCTACGAGCAGTACTTC. Translating gives CASSTGQGPYEQYF. Combining the CDR3 with reference TRBV5-4 and TRBJ2-7 gives the whole variable domain ETGVTQSPTHLIKTRGQQVTLRCSSQSGHNTVSWYQQALGQGPQFIFQYYREEENGRGNFPPRFSGLQFPNYSSELNVNALELDDSALYLCASSTGQGPYEQYFGPGTRLTVT.

V is TRBV5-5 and J is TRBJ2-7; TRBD2 might be the D (6 bases). The CDR3 runs 14 residues. Between the trimmed V and J ends, which lost 4 bases and 1 base, there was a span of 12 bases. Germline CDR1 SGHKS, CDR2 YYEKEE (reference sequence). The CDR3 loop is CASSVGRPSYEQYF. CDR3 DNA sequence: TGTGCCAGCAGCGTGGGGAGGCCGTCCTACGAGCAGTACTTC.